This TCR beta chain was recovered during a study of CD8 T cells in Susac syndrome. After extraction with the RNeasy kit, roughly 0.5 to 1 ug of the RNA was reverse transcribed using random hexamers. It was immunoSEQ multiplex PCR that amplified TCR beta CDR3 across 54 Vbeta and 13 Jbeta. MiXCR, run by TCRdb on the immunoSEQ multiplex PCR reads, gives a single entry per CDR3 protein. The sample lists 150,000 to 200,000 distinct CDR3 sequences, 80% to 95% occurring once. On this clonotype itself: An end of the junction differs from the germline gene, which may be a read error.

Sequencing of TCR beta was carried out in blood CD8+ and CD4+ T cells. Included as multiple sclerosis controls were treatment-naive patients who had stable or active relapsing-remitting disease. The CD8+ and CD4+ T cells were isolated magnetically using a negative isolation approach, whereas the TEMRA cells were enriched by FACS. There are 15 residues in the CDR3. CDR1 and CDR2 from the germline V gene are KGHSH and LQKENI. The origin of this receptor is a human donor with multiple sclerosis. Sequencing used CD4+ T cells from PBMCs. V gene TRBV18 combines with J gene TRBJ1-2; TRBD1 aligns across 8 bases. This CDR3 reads CASAPGAGGDYGYTF. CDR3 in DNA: TGTGCCAGCGCACCGGGGGCAGGGGGCGACTATGGCTACACCTTC.